The rows below give T cell receptor beta chains drawn from one sample of a study of blood T cell repertoires in COVID-19. Method: immunoSEQ multiplex PCR; TCRdb's copy keeps in-frame clones and lacks some. The sample consists of around 190,000 clones, more than 75% of them appearing once. Sequenced sample: peripheral blood. These receptors all stem from a woman of 80 years or more with acute or convalescent COVID-19. Both conserved end residues are part of each CDR3. The D gene is left open where the match is weak. Clone size is given for some rows only: seen once, a few or many times, or a class if the clone is expanded.

d_gene: TRBD1; j_gene: TRBJ1-2; abundance: -; v_gene: TRBV4-2; CDR3nt: TGTGCCAGCAGCCCAGGGGACAGTGGGGGTAACTATGGCTACACCTTC; CDR3aa: CASSPGDSGGNYGYTF
d_gene: TRBD1; j_gene: TRBJ2-6; abundance: -; v_gene: TRBV2; CDR3nt: TGTGCCAGCAGTGGGACAGGGGGCACCTCTGGGGCCAACGTCCTGACTTTC; CDR3aa: CASSGTGGTSGANVLTF
d_gene: TRBD1; j_gene: TRBJ1-5; abundance: -; v_gene: TRBV7-9; CDR3nt: TGTGCCAGCAGCCGGACGACAGGGGGCTGGAGCAATCAGCCCCAGCATTTT; CDR3aa: CASSRTTGGWSNQPQHF
d_gene: TRBD2; j_gene: TRBJ2-1; abundance: -; v_gene: TRBV5-1; CDR3nt: TGCGCCAGCAGCTTACTAGCGGAGACCTACAATGAGCAGTTCTTC; CDR3aa: CASSLLAETYNEQFF
d_gene: TRBD1; j_gene: TRBJ2-3; abundance: once; v_gene: TRBV15; CDR3nt: TGTGCCACCAGCAGACCCGGGACAGTCACCGGGGCGCAGTATTTT; CDR3aa: CATSRPGTVTGAQYF
d_gene: TRBD1; j_gene: TRBJ2-7; abundance: -; v_gene: TRBV5-1; CDR3nt: TGCGCCAGCAGCCGGACAGGGAGAGTCTACGAGCAGTACTTC; CDR3aa: CASSRTGRVYEQYF
d_gene: TRBD1; j_gene: TRBJ2-2; abundance: -; v_gene: TRBV14; CDR3nt: TGTGCCAGCAGCAATTCGCAGGGGGTTTACACCGGGGAGCTGTTTTTT; CDR3aa: CASSNSQGVYTGELFF
d_gene: -; j_gene: TRBJ1-3; abundance: -; v_gene: TRBV28; CDR3nt: TGTGCCAGCAGTTCCGGGAACTCTGGAAACACCATATATTTT; CDR3aa: CASSSGNSGNTIYF
d_gene: TRBD2; j_gene: TRBJ2-1; abundance: few; v_gene: TRBV9; CDR3nt: TGTGCCAGCAGCGCTTATCCTAGCGGGATCTACAATGAGCAGTTCTTC; CDR3aa: CASSAYPSGIYNEQFF
d_gene: -; j_gene: TRBJ1-3; abundance: -; v_gene: TRBV11-2; CDR3nt: TGTGCCAGCAGCTTTGAGGGTTTTGTAAACACCATATATTTT; CDR3aa: CASSFEGFVNTIYF
d_gene: -; j_gene: TRBJ2-1; abundance: -; v_gene: TRBV7-2; CDR3nt: TGTGCCAGCAGCCAAAGTTGGGAGAGGGATGAGCAGTTCTTC; CDR3aa: CASSQSWERDEQFF
d_gene: TRBD1; j_gene: TRBJ1-2; abundance: -; v_gene: TRBV6-6; CDR3nt: TGTGCCAGCGTCAGGGACAGCGGTACCTATGGCTACACCTTC; CDR3aa: CASVRDSGTYGYTF
d_gene: -; j_gene: TRBJ1-1; abundance: -; v_gene: TRBV24-1; CDR3nt: TGTGCCACCAGTTCTACGTGGAACACTGAAGCTTTCTTT; CDR3aa: CATSSTWNTEAFF
d_gene: -; j_gene: TRBJ1-2; abundance: -; v_gene: TRBV28; CDR3nt: TGTGCCAGCAGTTCGGCCGTTTGGACAGACTTGCAAGCTAACTATGGCTACACCTTC; CDR3aa: CASSSAVWTDLQANYGYTF
d_gene: TRBD1; j_gene: TRBJ2-1; abundance: -; v_gene: TRBV7-6; CDR3nt: TGTGCCAGCAGATACAGCTCCCCAGACAGGGCCGATGAGCAGTTCTTC; CDR3aa: CASRYSSPDRADEQFF
d_gene: TRBD1; j_gene: TRBJ1-5; abundance: once; v_gene: TRBV5-5; CDR3nt: TGTGCCAGCAGCTTGGGACAGGGGAGCCAGCCCCAGCATTTT; CDR3aa: CASSLGQGSQPQHF
d_gene: TRBD1; j_gene: TRBJ2-1; abundance: -; v_gene: TRBV19; CDR3nt: TGTGCCAGTAGTATGGCGCGGGACAGGTCAAATGAGCAGTTCTTC; CDR3aa: CASSMARDRSNEQFF
d_gene: TRBD1; j_gene: TRBJ1-1; abundance: -; v_gene: TRBV18; CDR3nt: TGTGCCAGCTCACCCCTCGGACCAGGGGGCGGGATGAACACTGAAGCTTTCTTT; CDR3aa: CASSPLGPGGGMNTEAFF
d_gene: -; j_gene: TRBJ1-2; abundance: few; v_gene: TRBV12-5; CDR3nt: TGTGCTAGTGGTTTGTACTTTGGCTACACCTTC; CDR3aa: CASGLYFGYTF
d_gene: -; j_gene: TRBJ1-3; abundance: -; v_gene: TRBV7-9; CDR3nt: TGTGCCAGCAGCTTATACGGGGACACCATATATTTT; CDR3aa: CASSLYGDTIYF
d_gene: -; j_gene: TRBJ2-1; abundance: -; v_gene: TRBV5-6; CDR3nt: TGTGCCAGCAGCTTCTTTAGAGCCTACAATGAGCAGTTCTTC; CDR3aa: CASSFFRAYNEQFF
d_gene: -; j_gene: TRBJ2-7; abundance: -; v_gene: TRBV4-3; CDR3nt: TGCGCCAGCAGCCAATACAGTACAACTTCCAACGAGCAGTACTTC; CDR3aa: CASSQYSTTSNEQYF
d_gene: TRBD2; j_gene: TRBJ2-7; abundance: -; v_gene: TRBV6-5; CDR3nt: TGTGCCAGCCACCGGGAGGTGGGTTACGAGCAGTACTTC; CDR3aa: CASHREVGYEQYF
d_gene: -; j_gene: TRBJ1-5; abundance: -; v_gene: TRBV28; CDR3nt: TGTGCCAGCTCCTTATTGACAGCCGTCAATCAGCCCCAGCATTTT; CDR3aa: CASSLLTAVNQPQHF
d_gene: -; j_gene: TRBJ1-5; abundance: -; v_gene: TRBV10-3; CDR3nt: TGTGCCATCAGCAAAGGCGGAGGGGATCAGCCCCAGCATTTT; CDR3aa: CAISKGGGDQPQHF
d_gene: -; j_gene: TRBJ2-5; abundance: -; v_gene: TRBV7-9; CDR3nt: TGTGCCAGCAGTTCGGGGATAACCCAGTACTTC; CDR3aa: CASSSGITQYF
d_gene: -; j_gene: TRBJ1-1; abundance: -; v_gene: TRBV6-5; CDR3nt: TGTGCCAGCAGCTGGAGGGCTTCCACTGAAGCTTTCTTT; CDR3aa: CASSWRASTEAFF
d_gene: TRBD1; j_gene: TRBJ1-6; abundance: -; v_gene: TRBV6-5; CDR3nt: TGTGCCAGCAGTTACTCGGGGACAGGGGATTCACCCCTCCACTTT; CDR3aa: CASSYSGTGDSPLHF
d_gene: TRBD2; j_gene: TRBJ2-2; abundance: few; v_gene: TRBV15; CDR3nt: TGTGCCACCAGCGAAGGACTAGTAGATACCGGGGAGCTGTTTTTT; CDR3aa: CATSEGLVDTGELFF
d_gene: TRBD1; j_gene: TRBJ1-2; abundance: -; v_gene: TRBV28; CDR3nt: TGTGCCAGCAGTTTATTGGGACAGGGAGGGGACTATGGCTACACCTTC; CDR3aa: CASSLLGQGGDYGYTF
d_gene: TRBD1; j_gene: TRBJ1-6; abundance: -; v_gene: TRBV19; CDR3nt: TGTGCCACCCAGGACAGGGCAAATCCTCAGGGTTCACCCCTCCACTTT; CDR3aa: CATQDRANPQGSPLHF
d_gene: TRBD1; j_gene: TRBJ1-3; abundance: -; v_gene: TRBV6-5; CDR3nt: TGTGCCACCGGGACAGTTCTCTACTCTGGAAACACCATATATTTT; CDR3aa: CATGTVLYSGNTIYF
d_gene: TRBD1; j_gene: TRBJ2-1; abundance: -; v_gene: TRBV7-8; CDR3nt: TGTGCCAGCAGCGCCCAGACAGGGAACTTCTACAATGAGCAGTTCTTC; CDR3aa: CASSAQTGNFYNEQFF
d_gene: -; j_gene: TRBJ1-1; abundance: -; v_gene: TRBV10-3; CDR3nt: TGTGCCATCACCAGACAGGAAGGCACTGAAGCTTTCTTT; CDR3aa: CAITRQEGTEAFF
d_gene: -; j_gene: TRBJ1-4; abundance: -; v_gene: TRBV18; CDR3nt: TGTGCCAGCTCACCCAGAGGCAATAATGAAAAACTGTTTTTT; CDR3aa: CASSPRGNNEKLFF
d_gene: -; j_gene: TRBJ2-2; abundance: -; v_gene: TRBV13; CDR3nt: TGTGCCAGCAGCCTTCGACAGGCCCTCGGGGAGCTGTTTTTT; CDR3aa: CASSLRQALGELFF
d_gene: TRBD2; j_gene: TRBJ2-1; abundance: -; v_gene: TRBV23-1; CDR3nt: TGCGCCAGCAGTCAATCGTCGGGACTAGCCTACAATGAGCAGTTCTTC; CDR3aa: CASSQSSGLAYNEQFF
d_gene: -; j_gene: TRBJ2-2; abundance: -; v_gene: TRBV12-5; CDR3nt: TGTGCTAGTGGTCTCCGTAGGGGCTCCAGGAACACCGGGGAGCTGTTTTTT; CDR3aa: CASGLRRGSRNTGELFF
d_gene: -; j_gene: TRBJ2-1; abundance: -; v_gene: TRBV7-2; CDR3nt: TGTGCCAGCAGCTTAGCCCCAGCGGGTGTCTCCTACAATGAGCAGTTCTTC; CDR3aa: CASSLAPAGVSYNEQFF
d_gene: -; j_gene: TRBJ2-2; abundance: -; v_gene: TRBV9; CDR3nt: TGTGCCAGCAGCACCCGAGGGCTTTCGAGCACCGGGGAGCTGTTTTTT; CDR3aa: CASSTRGLSSTGELFF
d_gene: TRBD1; j_gene: TRBJ1-2; abundance: -; v_gene: TRBV4-1; CDR3nt: TGCGCCAGCAGCCAAGGACAGGGCTCCTATGGCTACACCTTC; CDR3aa: CASSQGQGSYGYTF
d_gene: -; j_gene: TRBJ2-7; abundance: -; v_gene: TRBV11-2; CDR3nt: TGTGCCAGCAGCTTGCTCTGGGCAGGGGTAACCCACGAGCAGTACTTC; CDR3aa: CASSLLWAGVTHEQYF
d_gene: TRBD2; j_gene: TRBJ2-5; abundance: -; v_gene: TRBV19; CDR3nt: TGTGCCAGTAGTATAGCGGGGGGTGGAGAGACCCAGTACTTC; CDR3aa: CASSIAGGGETQYF
d_gene: TRBD2; j_gene: TRBJ2-1; abundance: -; v_gene: TRBV11-3; CDR3nt: TGTGCCAGCAGCGTAGGGACTAGCGGATACAATGAGCAGTTCTTC; CDR3aa: CASSVGTSGYNEQFF
d_gene: -; j_gene: TRBJ2-1; abundance: -; v_gene: TRBV12-5; CDR3nt: TGTGCTAGTGGTTTGGCGGGAGAGCTGAATAATGAGCAGTTCTTC; CDR3aa: CASGLAGELNNEQFF
d_gene: -; j_gene: TRBJ2-1; abundance: -; v_gene: TRBV28; CDR3nt: TGTGCCAGCAGATTGGACAGCTACAATGAGCAGTTCTTC; CDR3aa: CASRLDSYNEQFF
d_gene: -; j_gene: TRBJ1-4; abundance: -; v_gene: TRBV19; CDR3nt: TGTGCCAGTAGTATAGCGGAGGGGAATGAAAAACTGTTTTTT; CDR3aa: CASSIAEGNEKLFF
d_gene: TRBD2; j_gene: TRBJ2-1; abundance: -; v_gene: TRBV5-1; CDR3nt: TGCGCCAGCAGGCCTATAGCGGGACTAACCTACAATGAGCAGTTCTTC; CDR3aa: CASRPIAGLTYNEQFF
d_gene: TRBD2; j_gene: TRBJ2-1; abundance: -; v_gene: TRBV6-5; CDR3nt: TGTGCCACGTATAGCGGGAGGGCCGAGAATGAGCAGTTCTTC; CDR3aa: CATYSGRAENEQFF
d_gene: -; j_gene: TRBJ1-2; abundance: -; v_gene: TRBV6-5; CDR3nt: TGTGCCAGCAGGAATCAAGTAGTTCATGGCTACACCTTC; CDR3aa: CASRNQVVHGYTF
d_gene: -; j_gene: TRBJ1-2; abundance: -; v_gene: TRBV9; CDR3nt: TGTGCCAGCAGCCTCCAGCCTGGGACCGGGGGGGATGGCTACACCTTC; CDR3aa: CASSLQPGTGGDGYTF
d_gene: -; j_gene: TRBJ1-1; abundance: -; v_gene: TRBV5-1; CDR3nt: TGCGCCAGCAGCTTGTTTTCGGGGGAATACACTGAAGCTTTCTTT; CDR3aa: CASSLFSGEYTEAFF
d_gene: -; j_gene: TRBJ1-3; abundance: -; v_gene: TRBV10-3; CDR3nt: TGTGCCATCAGCAAGGACAGTTCTATCTCTGGAAACACCATATATTTT; CDR3aa: CAISKDSSISGNTIYF
d_gene: TRBD2; j_gene: TRBJ2-1; abundance: -; v_gene: TRBV7-3; CDR3nt: TGTGCCAGCAGCCCAGCGGCGGGAGGGCCTCGTGATGAGCAGTTCTTC; CDR3aa: CASSPAAGGPRDEQFF
d_gene: -; j_gene: TRBJ1-6; abundance: -; v_gene: TRBV4-3; CDR3nt: TGCGCCAGCAGCCCCTTCTACAGGGATCTGTATAATTCACCCCTCCACTTT; CDR3aa: CASSPFYRDLYNSPLHF
d_gene: TRBD1; j_gene: TRBJ1-2; abundance: -; v_gene: TRBV6-5; CDR3nt: TGTGCCAGCAGGGGGACAGGGCTAAACTATGGCTACACCTTC; CDR3aa: CASRGTGLNYGYTF
d_gene: TRBD2; j_gene: TRBJ2-5; abundance: -; v_gene: TRBV6-6; CDR3nt: TGTGCCAGCAGCGGTGGACTAGCTTTGGGTTCAGAGACCCAGTACTTC; CDR3aa: CASSGGLALGSETQYF